This T cell receptor (beta chain) appears in the sequencing data of a study of CD8+CD57+ T cells in acquired aplastic anemia. Study at large: Yields of DNA that came from sorted CD4+ and CD8+ cells averaged approximately 3.5 ug.

This clonotype occurred many times. Template material for TCR beta VDJ and CDR3 profiling consisted of genomic DNA. TCRdb passed the reads through MiXCR, listing each CDR3 protein once. The table has 250,000 to 300,000 distinct CDR3 sequences, approximately 57% seen once. This TCR was recovered from a human donor with severe aplastic anemia or a healthy control (not recorded which). Material: sorted CD4+, CD8+, or CD8+CD57+ T cells (not recorded which) from PBMCs.

The CDR3 DNA reads as TGCAGTGCTATAAGCCTCAGGGTAATTGACGAGACCCAGTACTTC. Protein product: CSAISLRVIDETQYF. The rearrangement links TRBV20-1 to TRBJ2-5; D might be TRBD1 (5 bases). V lost 4 bases and J 5 bases, leaving 20 bases between the germline ends. CDR1 DFQATT and CDR2 SNEGSKA come from the germline V gene (reference sequence). This CDR3 region has 15 residues.